Listed below are T cell receptor beta chains from one sample, sequenced in a study of blood T cell repertoires in COVID-19. Only in-frame clones appear in the TCRdb table, and some are missing; sequencing was by immunoSEQ multiplex PCR. Among 250,000 to 350,000 clones, roughly 82% were seen once, and the ten largest hold around 1.7%. Sequencing input: peripheral blood. The receptor source for this set is a woman between 50 and 59 years old with acute or convalescent COVID-19. The CDR3 runs from the conserved cysteine through the conserved F or W. Fields, in order: J gene, V gene, D gene, CDR3 protein. A D gene is named only where the DNA matches it firmly.

J: TRBJ2-5; V: TRBV24-1; D: .; CDR3: CATSAQVWGRETQYF
J: TRBJ1-4; V: TRBV28; D: TRBD1; CDR3: CATDVRGNEKLFF
J: TRBJ1-1; V: TRBV10-3; D: .; CDR3: CAISESTRTQSGGAFF
J: TRBJ2-7; V: TRBV11-2; D: TRBD1; CDR3: CASSPLSGQGLYEQYF
J: TRBJ2-7; V: TRBV6-2/TRBV6-3; D: TRBD2; CDR3: CASSYSNRDYSYEQYF
J: TRBJ1-2; V: TRBV24-1; D: TRBD1; CDR3: CATSTTGAYGYTF
J: TRBJ2-5; V: TRBV18; D: TRBD1; CDR3: CASSAAGTGEETQYF
J: TRBJ1-4; V: TRBV6-1; D: TRBD1; CDR3: CASSDGQGWRELFF
J: TRBJ2-7; V: TRBV5-1; D: TRBD1; CDR3: CASSRDREDYEQYF
J: TRBJ2-7; V: TRBV5-1; D: .; CDR3: CASSLNRAGSSYEQYF
J: TRBJ2-7; V: TRBV4-1; D: .; CDR3: CASSRGDSEQYF
J: TRBJ1-5; V: TRBV6-5; D: .; CDR3: CASSSAGGGENQPQHF
J: TRBJ2-7; V: TRBV6-2/TRBV6-3; D: .; CDR3: CASSTSNLLSYEQYF
J: TRBJ2-7; V: TRBV24-1; D: .; CDR3: CATSDGQGLVDEQYF